This TCR beta chain emerged from a study of spatial heterogeneity in lung cancer. Looking at the study overall: Detected sequences consistently included more beta-chain ones than alpha-chain ones. Study-level points and caveats: Alpha chain coverage of tumor T cells was estimated at approximately 7%, and beta chain coverage at about 13%. Tumor mutation counts were tracked by expanded intratumoral alpha and beta TCR counts.

This clonotype has a count of ten or more. Its matching antigen is unknown. The library was designed around alpha chains, so this beta chain is a stray read whose abundance carries little weight. Every molecule of TCR cDNA had its own unique molecular identifier. TCRdb fed the 5' RACE reads into MiXCR, producing one record per CDR3 protein. Of about 1,400 distinct CDR3 sequences listed, over 10% were seen once; the top ten hold approximately 20%. The time point denotes: sample taken at primary tumor resection. Without sorting, whole RNA was sequenced from tumor, nontumor lung or frozen PBMC. CDR3 length equals 12 residues. The germline V and J ends were trimmed by 3 bases and 10 bases, with 10 bases remaining between them. Looked up from germline, CDR1 is SEHNR and CDR2 is FQNEAQ (reference sequence).

This TCR was sampled from a female donor with early-stage non-small cell lung cancer. The sequences come from lung tumor tissue, collected at surgery. The chain combines TRBV7-9 with TRBJ2-1, with D possibly being TRBD1 (5 bases). This CDR3 is CASSFRAGEQFF. Written as DNA, the CDR3 is TGTGCCAGCAGCTTCAGGGCTGGGGAGCAGTTCTTC.